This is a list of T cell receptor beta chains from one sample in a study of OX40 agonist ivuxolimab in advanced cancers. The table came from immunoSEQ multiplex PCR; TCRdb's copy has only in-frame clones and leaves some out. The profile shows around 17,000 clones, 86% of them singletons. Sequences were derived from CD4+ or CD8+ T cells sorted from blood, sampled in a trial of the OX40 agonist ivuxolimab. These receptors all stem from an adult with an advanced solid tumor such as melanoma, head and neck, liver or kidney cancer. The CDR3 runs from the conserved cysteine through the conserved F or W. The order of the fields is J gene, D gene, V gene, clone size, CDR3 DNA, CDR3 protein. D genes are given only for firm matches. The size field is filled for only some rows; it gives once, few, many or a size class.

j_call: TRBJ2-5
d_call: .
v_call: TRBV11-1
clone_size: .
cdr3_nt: TGTGCCAGCAGCTTACCCGGGGGTCAGACCCAGTACTTC
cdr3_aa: CASSLPGGQTQYF

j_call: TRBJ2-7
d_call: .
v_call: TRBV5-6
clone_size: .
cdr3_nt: TGTGCCAGCAGCTTGTTCGGGGCCCCCCACTACGAGCAGTACTTC
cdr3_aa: CASSLFGAPHYEQYF

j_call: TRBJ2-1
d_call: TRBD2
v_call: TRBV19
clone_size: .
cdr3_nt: TGTGCCAGTCGGACTAGCGGGAGGCCCAGCTCCTACAATGAGCAGTTCTTC
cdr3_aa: CASRTSGRPSSYNEQFF

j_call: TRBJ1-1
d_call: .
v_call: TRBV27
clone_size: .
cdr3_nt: TGTGAACCAGCAAGATCTCCCCGAAGGGTGAACACTGAAGCTTTCTTT
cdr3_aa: CEPARSPRRVNTEAFF

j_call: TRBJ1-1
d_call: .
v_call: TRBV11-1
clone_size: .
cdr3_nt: TGTGCCAGCAGCTCCAGGGGAGCCATGAACACTGAAGCTTTCTTT
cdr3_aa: CASSSRGAMNTEAFF

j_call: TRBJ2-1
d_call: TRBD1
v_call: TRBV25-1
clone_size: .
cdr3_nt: TGTGCCAGCTCTCCGACAGGGATCACCCTCAATGAGCAGTTCTTC
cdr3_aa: CASSPTGITLNEQFF

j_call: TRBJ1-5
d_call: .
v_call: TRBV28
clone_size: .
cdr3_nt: TGTGCCAGCAGTTTCAAGAATAGCAATCAGCCCCAGCATTTT
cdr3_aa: CASSFKNSNQPQHF

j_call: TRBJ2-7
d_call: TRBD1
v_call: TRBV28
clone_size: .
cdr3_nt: TGTGCCATCCGAGGACAGGGCCCCTACGAGCAGTACTTC
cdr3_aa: CAIRGQGPYEQYF

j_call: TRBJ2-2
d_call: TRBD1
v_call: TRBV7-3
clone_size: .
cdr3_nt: TGTGCCAGCAGCCAGGACAGGGGTCAAACCGGGGAGCTGTTTTTT
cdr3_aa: CASSQDRGQTGELFF

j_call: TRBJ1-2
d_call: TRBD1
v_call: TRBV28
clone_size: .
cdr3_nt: TGTGCCAGCAGTTTAACGGGGACAGGGATATGGAATCGATATGGCTACACCTTC
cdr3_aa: CASSLTGTGIWNRYGYTF

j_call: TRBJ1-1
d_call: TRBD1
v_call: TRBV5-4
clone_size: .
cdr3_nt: TGTGCCAGCAGCTTGGACAGGGGATTAACTGAAGCTTTCTTT
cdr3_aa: CASSLDRGLTEAFF

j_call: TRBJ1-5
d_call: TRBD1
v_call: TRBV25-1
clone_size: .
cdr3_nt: TGTGCCAGCAGTAACGGACAGGGTAGTTTTCATTTT
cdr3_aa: CASSNGQGSFHF

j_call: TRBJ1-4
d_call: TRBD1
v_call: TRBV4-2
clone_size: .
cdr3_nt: TGTGCCAGCAGCCGAGACGGGACAGGAGATAATGAAAAACTGTTTTTT
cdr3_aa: CASSRDGTGDNEKLFF

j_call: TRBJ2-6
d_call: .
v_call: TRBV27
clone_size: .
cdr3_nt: TGTGCCAGCACCCTGGGGGGTGGGGCCAACGTCCTGACTTTC
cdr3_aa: CASTLGGGANVLTF

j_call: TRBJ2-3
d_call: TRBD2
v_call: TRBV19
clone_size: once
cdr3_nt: TGTGCCAGTAGTATAAGCGGGAGCGCAGATACGCAGTATTTT
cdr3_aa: CASSISGSADTQYF

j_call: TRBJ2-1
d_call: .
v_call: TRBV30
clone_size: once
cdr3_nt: TGTGCCTGGAGTCCCTCAGAATCCGATGAGCAGTTCTTC
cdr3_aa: CAWSPSESDEQFF

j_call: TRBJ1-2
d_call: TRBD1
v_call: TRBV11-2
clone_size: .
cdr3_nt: TGTGCCAGCAGCTTACTACTACAGGGGGCTCATGGCTACACCTTC
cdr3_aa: CASSLLLQGAHGYTF

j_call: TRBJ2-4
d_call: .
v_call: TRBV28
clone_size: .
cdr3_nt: TGTGCCAGCAGTGGCGGAGAGTTAGCCAAAAACATTCAGTACTTC
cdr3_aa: CASSGGELAKNIQYF

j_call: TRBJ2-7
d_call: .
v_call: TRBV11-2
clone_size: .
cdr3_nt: TGTGCCAGCAGCCTCGGTGCCTACGAGCAGTACTTC
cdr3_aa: CASSLGAYEQYF

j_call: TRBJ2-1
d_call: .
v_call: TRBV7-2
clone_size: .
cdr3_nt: TGTGCCAGCAGCCTCGGGAGATATTCCTACAATGAGCAGTTCTTC
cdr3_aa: CASSLGRYSYNEQFF

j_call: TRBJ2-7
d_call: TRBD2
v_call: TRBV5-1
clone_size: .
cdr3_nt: TGCGCCAGCAGCTTGGCCCCCTCTAGCGGGAGTTCCTACGAGCAGTACTTC
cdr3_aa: CASSLAPSSGSSYEQYF

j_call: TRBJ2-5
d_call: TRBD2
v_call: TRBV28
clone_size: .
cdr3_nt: TGTGCCAGCAATCTTAGCGGGAGACCTGAGACCCAGTACTTC
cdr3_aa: CASNLSGRPETQYF

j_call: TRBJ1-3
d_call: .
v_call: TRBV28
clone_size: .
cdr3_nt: TGTGCCAGCATCGGCCCAGTGGGGAACACGGCCCTCTCTGGAAACACCATATATTTT
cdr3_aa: CASIGPVGNTALSGNTIYF

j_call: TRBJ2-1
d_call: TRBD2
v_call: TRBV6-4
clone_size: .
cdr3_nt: TGTGCCAGCGCCTTACTAGCGGGTGGGGTAAATGAGCAGTTCTTC
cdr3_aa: CASALLAGGVNEQFF

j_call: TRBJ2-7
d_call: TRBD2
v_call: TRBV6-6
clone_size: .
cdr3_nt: TGTGCCAGCAGCCACCTAGCGGGAGAAGGCGAGCAGTACTTC
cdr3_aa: CASSHLAGEGEQYF

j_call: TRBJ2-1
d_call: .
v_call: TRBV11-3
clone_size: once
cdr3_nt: TGTGCCAGCAGCTTCCGACAGGCGGGAAACAATGAGCAGTTCTTC
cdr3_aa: CASSFRQAGNNEQFF

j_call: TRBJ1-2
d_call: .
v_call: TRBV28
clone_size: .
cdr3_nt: TGTGCCAGCAGTTCCAATAGCAGGGGAATTTTGGGCTATGGCTACACCTTC
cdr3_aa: CASSSNSRGILGYGYTF

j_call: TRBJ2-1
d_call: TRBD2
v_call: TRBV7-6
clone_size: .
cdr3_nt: TGTGCCAGCAGCCCCAGATTAGCGGGAAGCTCCTACAATGAGCAGTTCTTC
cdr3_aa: CASSPRLAGSSYNEQFF

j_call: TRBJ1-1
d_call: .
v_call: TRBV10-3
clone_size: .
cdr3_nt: TGTGCCATCAGCCCTACCCCCGGGGTCAGGATGAACACTGAAGCTTTCTTT
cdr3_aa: CAISPTPGVRMNTEAFF